This T cell receptor (beta chain) was observed in a study of vaccination and CD4 T cells after COVID-19 (dated 2022 in TCRdb). For the study in its entirety: SARS-CoV-2 positivity had been established in the convalescent patients by nasal swab PCR, and mild disease was recorded in under ten of these patients and severe disease in one. The convalescent cohort included six males and four females, with two Hispanic individuals, seven Caucasians, two Asians and one multiracial person. Two doses of either the Pfizer-BioNTech BNT162b2 vaccine (n=8) or the Moderna mRNA-1273 vaccine (n=2) were administered to participants. Post-COVID blood samples from convalescent patients were collected a median of roughly 100 days after diagnosis, with a range of roughly 30 to 170 days. Post-vaccine blood samples were taken a median of around 77 days after the second vaccine dose, with a range of roughly 13 to 250 days. The cultures were stimulated with overlapping spike peptide pools from SARS-CoV-2 and from the common cold coronaviruses HCoV-NL63, HCoV-OC43 and HCoV-229E. As controls, cultures received a CEFX viral epitope pool (the positive control), an HIV-1 Nef peptide pool (the negative control), or no peptide at all. In 10 COVID-19 convalescent patients and a handful of infection-naive healthy vaccine recipients, researchers compared the spike-specific CD4+ TCR repertoire from before mRNA vaccination with the repertoire from after. Beyond this particular receptor, the publication reports: In convalescent patients, a median approximately 83% of post-vaccine SARS-CoV-2-reactive clones were detected only after vaccination, suggesting vaccine-specific priming. The median number of SARS-CoV-2-reactive clonotypes rose from about 23 after infection to roughly 38 after vaccination, but the change was not significant. Only a relatively small number of convalescent patients were included in the study, and early timepoints following natural infection were not analyzed. Of the vaccine-specific clones in convalescent patients, 304 of 307, or nearly all, reacted only to SARS-CoV-2 spike and did not cross-react with common cold coronaviruses.

Libraries came from PCR. DNA from cultured CD4+ T cells was subjected to TCR sequencing with the Oncomine TCR Beta short-read assay at the Johns Hopkins FTIC core. The QIAamp micro DNA kit was used to extract genomic DNA from the cultured CD4+ T cells. Oncomine TCR Beta libraries from cultured CD4+ T cells were pooled using unique dual indexes and sequenced on an Illumina iSeq 100. Turning to the authors' computational methods: Non-productive sequences were removed, and CDR3s not starting with C, not ending with F or W, or shorter than 7 amino acids were discarded. Antigen-specific clonotypes were identified with the MANAFEST web application by comparing peptide-stimulated wells with reference and other culture wells. Positive clones required FDR below 0.05, an odds ratio above 5, and productive frequency above 0.1% in at least two of three replicate wells. A clonotype counted as cross-reactive if it showed significant expansion both in the SARS-CoV-2 spike wells and in at least one common cold coronavirus spike condition. Using R version 3.6.1, CDR3 homology was evaluated through Levenshtein distances (stringdist) along with unrooted phylogenetic trees (ape). TCRdb cleaned the public reads at Q25 with fastp, built clones with MiXCR and kept in-frame beta chains. Rows merge per CDR3 protein into single entries with the most common DNA and genes. TCRdb assigned the V and J calls; the authors' analysis was not used. The sample records about 10,000 distinct CDR3 sequences, 70% to 75% of which are singletons. The ten largest clones represent around 10% of the sample.

The sample's treatment or condition label, in plain terms: roughly 10-day PBMC culture with coronavirus spike peptide pools or control peptides (ViraFEST assay). The study used the ViraFEST assay, which expanded antigen-specific T cells with peptide pools and then identified expanded clonotypes by TCR sequencing. The positive SARS-CoV-2 PCR tests of the convalescent patients were dated from March to December 2020, before the Alpha, Beta and Delta variants emerged in the United States. Each well held 2.2 million or so PBMCs cultured in IMDM containing around 5.1% human AB serum and approximately 9.8 IU/ml IL-2, with about 10 ug/ml peptide pools added. Half of the culture medium was replaced with fresh IL-2-containing medium on days 3 and 7. Once the cells had been in culture for 10 days, the EasySep CD4+ T cell isolation kit was used to isolate CD4+ T cells by negative selection. PBMCs were separated from whole blood using Ficoll-Paque Plus gradient centrifugation and then either used fresh or cryopreserved at -140C. In general, triplicate wells were set up for every culture condition.

A remark on this clonotype: Its target antigen remains unknown. No much larger clonotype is one base removed from it; base qualities were not supplied.

The sequence was collected from a human donor who had recovered from COVID-19. What was sequenced was CD4+ T cells from blood, cultured in vitro.

Here is the DNA: TGTGCCAGCAGCTTATCGACAGGGGGCAGGTATGGCTACACCTTC. This encodes CASSLSTGGRYGYTF. The receptor chain draws on TRBV7-2 and TRBJ1-2; 10 junctional bases match TRBD1. Spanning cysteine to phenylalanine, the CDR3 consists of 15 amino acids. Solely the CDR3 DNA is kept, with 45 bases framed from the first base. V is pruned by 2 bases and J by 5 bases, leaving 5 bases of the junction without a gene match. CDR1 and CDR2 are read off the germline V gene as SGHTA and FQGNSA.